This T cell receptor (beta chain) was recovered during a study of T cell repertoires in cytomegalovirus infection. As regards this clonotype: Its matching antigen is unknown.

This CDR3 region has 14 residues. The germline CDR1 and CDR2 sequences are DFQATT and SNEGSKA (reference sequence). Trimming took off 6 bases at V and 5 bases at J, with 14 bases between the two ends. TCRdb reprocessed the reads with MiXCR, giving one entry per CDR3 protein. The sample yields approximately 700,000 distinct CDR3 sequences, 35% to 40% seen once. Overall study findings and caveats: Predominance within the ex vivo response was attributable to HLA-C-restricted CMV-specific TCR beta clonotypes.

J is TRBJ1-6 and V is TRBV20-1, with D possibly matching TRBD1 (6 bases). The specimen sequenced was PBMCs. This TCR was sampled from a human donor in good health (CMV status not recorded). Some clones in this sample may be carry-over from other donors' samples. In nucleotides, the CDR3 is TGCAGTGCGGACAGTACTCTCGATAATTCACCCCTCCACTTT. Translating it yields CSADSTLDNSPLHF.